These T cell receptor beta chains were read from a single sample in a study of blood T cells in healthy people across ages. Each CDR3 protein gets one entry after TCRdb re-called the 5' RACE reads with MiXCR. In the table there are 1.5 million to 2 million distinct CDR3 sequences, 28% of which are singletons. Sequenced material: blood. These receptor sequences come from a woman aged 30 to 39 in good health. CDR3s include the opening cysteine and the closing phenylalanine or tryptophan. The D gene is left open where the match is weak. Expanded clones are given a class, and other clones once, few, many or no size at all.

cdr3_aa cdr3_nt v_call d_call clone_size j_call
CASSYTPTEQHEQYF TGTGCCAGCAGTTACACCCCGACAGAGCAGCACGAGCAGTACTTC TRBV6-5 NA few TRBJ2-7
CSAPGLAGVGTQYF TGCAGTGCCCCCGGGCTAGCGGGAGTTGGGACCCAGTACTTC TRBV20-1 TRBD2 NA TRBJ2-5
CASSPGAGGELFF TGTGCCAGTTCACCGGGGGCGGGCGGGGAGCTGTTTTTT TRBV7-2 NA NA TRBJ2-2
CASPQGRRDTEAFF TGTGCCAGCCCCCAGGGACGTCGGGACACTGAAGCTTTCTTT TRBV18 NA NA TRBJ1-1
CSARGGLAGNQETQYF TGCAGTGCTAGAGGGGGCCTAGCGGGAAACCAAGAGACCCAGTACTTC TRBV20-1 TRBD2 many TRBJ2-5
CASSAPGGSEQYF TGTGCCAGCAGCGCCCCCGGCGGGAGCGAGCAGTACTTC TRBV7-2 TRBD2 few TRBJ2-7
CASSLVVNSYEQYF TGCGCCAGCAGCTTGGTGGTCAACTCCTACGAGCAGTACTTC TRBV5-1 NA NA TRBJ2-7
CASSEKDGETQYF TGCGCCAGCAGCGAGAAGGACGGGGAGACCCAGTACTTC TRBV5-1 NA NA TRBJ2-5
CASSPPDGNSPLHF TGTGCCAGCTCACCACCGGACGGGAATTCACCCCTCCACTTT TRBV18 NA few TRBJ1-6
CASSSTGGPGMVIFDEQFF TGTGCCAGCAGTTCCACGGGAGGGCCTGGGATGGTTATATTCGATGAGCAGTTCTTC TRBV6-5 TRBD2 few TRBJ2-1
CASSLFNYEQYF TGTGCCAGCAGTTTGTTCAACTACGAGCAGTACTTC TRBV28 NA many TRBJ2-7
CASSERGLPRNTEAFF TGTGCCAGCAGTGAACGGGGCCTACCCCGGAACACTGAAGCTTTCTTT TRBV2 NA few TRBJ1-1
CASSLGPGRNSYEQYF TGCGCCAGCAGCTTGGGTCCCGGACGGAACTCCTACGAGCAGTACTTC TRBV5-1 NA NA TRBJ2-7
CANSLARVLYGYTF TGTGCCAACAGCTTAGCTCGAGTATTGTATGGCTACACCTTC TRBV7-2 NA NA TRBJ1-2
CSARGEEGLAGEQYF TGCAGTGCTAGAGGAGAGGAGGGACTAGCGGGAGAGCAGTACTTC TRBV20-1 TRBD2 NA TRBJ2-4
CASGSLRVGDTQYF TGTGCTAGTGGTTCCCTAAGAGTGGGAGATACGCAGTATTTT TRBV12-5 NA NA TRBJ2-3
CAIRLGTTSGNTKQYF TGTGCCATCAGACTTGGAACGACTAGCGGGAATACGAAGCAGTACTTC TRBV10-3 TRBD2 NA TRBJ2-7